Listed below are T cell receptor beta chains from one sample, sequenced in a study of PD-1 blockade in classical Hodgkin lymphoma. Produced via immunoSEQ multiplex PCR; TCRdb's table is partial and in-frame only. Of 45,000 or so clones listed, around 90% are singletons. The sequencing input was peripheral blood mononuclear cells (PBMCs). The receptors derive from a human donor with classical Hodgkin lymphoma. Each CDR3 is given with its conserved first and last residue. D genes are given only for firm matches. Clone size, where shown, is once, few, many, or a class for clones that have expanded.

j_gene | v_gene | abundance | d_gene | CDR3aa | CDR3nt
TRBJ1-2 | TRBV29-1 | - | TRBD1 | CSVGQDDYGYTF | TGCAGCGTCGGACAGGACGACTATGGCTACACCTTC
TRBJ1-1 | TRBV2 | - | - | CASSEAGESEAFF | TGTGCCAGCAGTGAAGCGGGGGAATCTGAAGCTTTCTTT
TRBJ1-2 | TRBV19 | - | TRBD1 | CASRGGVRVLDGYTF | TGTGCCAGTAGAGGGGGCGTTAGGGTCTTGGATGGCTACACCTTC
TRBJ2-2 | TRBV2 | - | TRBD1 | CASRRQGRGTGELFF | TGTGCCAGCAGGAGACAGGGGCGGGGCACCGGGGAGCTGTTTTTT
TRBJ1-1 | TRBV7-3 | - | - | CASSLTGKIMNTEAFF | TGTGCCAGCAGCTTAACGGGAAAGATCATGAACACTGAAGCTTTCTTT
TRBJ1-3 | TRBV5-6 | - | - | CASSWGRKGWNTIYF | TGTGCCAGCAGCTGGGGTCGTAAGGGGTGGAACACCATATATTTT
TRBJ2-1 | TRBV19 | - | - | CASSIAIRNNEQFF | TGTGCCAGTAGTATAGCAATCCGGAACAATGAGCAGTTCTTC
TRBJ2-1 | TRBV29-1 | - | TRBD2 | CSVETSSYNEQFF | TGCAGCGTGGAGACTAGCAGTTACAATGAGCAGTTCTTC
TRBJ2-3 | TRBV6-4 | - | TRBD2 | CASSPNSGSPTDTQYF | TGTGCCAGCAGCCCGAATAGCGGGAGCCCCACAGATACGCAGTATTTT
TRBJ2-1 | TRBV5-4 | - | - | CASAVSLGGVNEQFF | TGTGCCAGCGCAGTATCACTTGGGGGCGTTAATGAGCAGTTCTTC
TRBJ2-1 | TRBV5-8 | - | - | CASSSQTGRLDEQFF | TGTGCCAGCAGCTCGCAGACAGGCCGGTTAGATGAGCAGTTCTTC
TRBJ1-2 | TRBV25-1 | few | - | CASSEAGGNYGYTF | TGTGCCAGCAGTGAAGCTGGGGGAAACTATGGCTACACCTTC
TRBJ1-4 | TRBV7-9 | - | - | CASSPIMDRPPTNEKLFF | TGTGCCAGCAGCCCGATCATGGACAGACCTCCAACTAATGAAAAACTGTTTTTT
TRBJ2-1 | TRBV5-1 | - | - | CASSLLALDEQFF | TGCGCCAGCAGCTTGCTAGCGCTGGATGAGCAGTTCTTC
TRBJ2-2 | TRBV6-5 | - | - | CASSTTRTNTGELFF | TGTGCCAGCAGTACAACTAGAACGAACACCGGGGAGCTGTTTTTT
TRBJ1-1 | TRBV7-9 | - | - | CASSPPGGGTEAFF | TGTGCCAGCAGCCCCCCGGGGGGTGGGACTGAAGCTTTCTTT
TRBJ2-3 | TRBV5-1 | - | TRBD2 | CASRLAVASTDTQYF | TGCGCCAGCAGACTAGCGGTAGCTAGCACAGATACGCAGTATTTT
TRBJ1-2 | TRBV6-6 | - | - | CASSAPRTDGYTF | TGTGCCAGCAGTGCGCCCCGGACCGACGGCTACACCTTC